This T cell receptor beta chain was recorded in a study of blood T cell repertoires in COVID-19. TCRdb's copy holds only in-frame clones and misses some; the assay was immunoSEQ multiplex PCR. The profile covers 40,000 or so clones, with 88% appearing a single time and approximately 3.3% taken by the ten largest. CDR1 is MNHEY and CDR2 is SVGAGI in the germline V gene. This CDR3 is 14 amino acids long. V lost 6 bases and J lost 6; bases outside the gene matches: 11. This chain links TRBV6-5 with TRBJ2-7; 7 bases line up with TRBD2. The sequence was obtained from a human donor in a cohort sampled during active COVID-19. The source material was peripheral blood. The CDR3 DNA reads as TGTGCCAGCAGCGAGCGGGACGAGAACGTCGAGCAGTACTTC. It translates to CASSERDENVEQYF.